This T cell receptor beta chain was observed in a study of OX40 agonist ivuxolimab in advanced cancers. Study at large: Three partial responders included one hepatocellular carcinoma patient and two cutaneous melanoma patients.

Method: immunoSEQ multiplex PCR; TCRdb's copy keeps in-frame clones and lacks some. Among tens of thousands of clones listed, 80% to 95% were seen once. This CDR3 has 12 residues. Germline CDR1 MDHEN, CDR2 SYDVKM. V was clipped by 3 bases and J by 4 bases, with 7 bases between them. The V and J genes are TRBV28 and TRBJ2-7; no definite D call. This clonotype was sampled from an adult with an advanced solid tumor such as melanoma, head and neck, liver or kidney cancer. The sample consisted of CD4+ or CD8+ T cells sorted from blood, taken in a trial of the OX40 agonist ivuxolimab. The CDR3 DNA sequence: TGTGCCAGCAGTTTTCCGGAGTACGAGCAGTACTTC. It specifies CASSFPEYEQYF. Drawing the rest from reference TRBV28 and TRBJ2-7, the complete variable domain is DVKVTQSSRYLVKRTGEKVFLECVQDMDHENMFWYRQDPGLGLRLIYFSYDVKMKEKGDIPEGYSVSREKKERFSLILESASTNQTSMYLCASSFPEYEQYFGPGTRLTVT.